The 25 T cell receptor beta chains reported below all come from one sample, sequenced in a study of shared clonotypes between healthy human individuals. Clones were sequenced by immunoSEQ multiplex PCR, and TCRdb holds only the in-frame ones, with some missing. The table shows some 2,500,000 clones, with roughly 90% occurring only once. The sequenced sample consisted of naive CD4+ T cells from PBMCs. The subset denotes: CD45RA+ positively selected. The origin of the receptors is a man aged 18 to 35 in good health. Some clones in this sample may be carry-over from other donors' samples.

V usage is TRBV7-2 and J usage is TRBJ2-3; 7 positions agree with TRBD2. Germline V lookup: CDR1 SGHTA, CDR2 FQGNSA. The CDR3 has 15 residues. The J segment lost 1 base and the V segment lost 2 bases, leaving 3 bases of the junction unmatched. CDR3 loop: CASSLSGMGTDTQYF. The DNA for the CDR3 is TGTGCCAGCAGCTTAAGCGGGATGGGCACAGATACGCAGTATTTT.

The chain links TRBV25-1 to TRBJ2-7, with D maybe TRBD2 (6 bases). Deletions cut 4 bases from V and 3 bases from J, with 10 bases between. Germline CDR1 MGHDK, CDR2 SYGVNS. The CDR3 totals 13 residues. The CDR3 bases are TGTGCCAGCAGTGCGTACGGGGGCTACGAGCAGTACTTC. This codes for CASSAYGGYEQYF.

CDR3: CASSIGQPSTGELFF. CDR3 sequence (DNA): TGTGCCAGTAGTATTGGGCAGCCAAGCACCGGGGAGCTGTTTTTT. The chain joins TRBV19 to TRBJ2-2, with no clear D. Per the germline V gene, CDR1 is LNHDA and CDR2 is SQIVND (reference sequence). The length of the CDR3 is 15 residues. The V end lost 3 bases, the J end lost 4 bases, and 12 bases lay between the germline ends.

The genes are TRBV5-1 and TRBJ2-3; TRBD1 matches 8 bases. Trimming cost V 4 bases and J 4 bases; bases outside gene matches: 2. The CDR3 is 13 amino acids. CDR1 is SGHRS, CDR2 YFSETQ, per germline. CDR3 sequence: CASSPGQADTQYF. The DNA for the CDR3 is TGCGCCAGCAGCCCGGGACAGGCAGATACGCAGTATTTT.

Of note for this clone: At one end, the junction sequence differs from germline, possibly due to a read error. The rearrangement joins TRBV27 to TRBJ2-7; 14 bases are a match to TRBD2. In germline, CDR1 is MNHEY, CDR2 SMNVEV (reference sequence). This CDR3 has 17 residues. This CDR3 is CTSSLASPGLAGEKQYF. DNA of the CDR3: TGTACCAGCAGTTTAGCATCACCGGGACTAGCGGGAGAAAAGCAGTACTTC.

V and J are TRBV5-1 and TRBJ1-2, with 9 bases that match TRBD1. Germline assignment: CDR1 SGHRS and CDR2 YFSETQ. CDR3 length: 12 residues. Trimming removed 7 bases from V and 5 bases from J; junction bases left unmatched: 3. CDR3 sequence: CASGGQGYGYTF. The CDR3 DNA reads as TGCGCCAGCGGGGGACAGGGATATGGCTACACCTTC.

With respect to this clone: Other nucleotide sequences from this sample produce the same CDR3. The chain uses TRBV5-1 and TRBJ1-1, with a tentative D call TRBD1 (6 bases). In germline, CDR1 is SGHRS, CDR2 YFSETQ. This CDR3 has 14 residues. Trimming took 4 bases from V and 1 from J, leaving 11 bases between them. The CDR3 loop reads CASSQTGQNTEAFF. The DNA for the CDR3 is TGCGCCAGCAGCCAGACAGGCCAGAACACTGAAGCTTTCTTT.

This clone was recorded once. The rearrangement uses TRBV7-9 and TRBJ2-1; the D gene is possibly TRBD1 (5 bases). The V gene's germline CDR1 is SEHNR and CDR2 FQNEAQ (reference sequence). This CDR3 has 13 amino acids. The V gene lost 8 bases and the J gene lost 0 bases, with 8 bases spanning the gap. The CDR3 DNA sequence: TGTGCCAGCTGTGACAGCTCCTACAATGAGCAGTTCTTC. Encoded protein: CASCDSSYNEQFF. The full variable domain, rest sourced from reference TRBV7-9 and TRBJ2-1, is DTGVSQNPRHKITKRGQNVTFRCDPISEHNRLYWYRQTLGQGPEFLTYFQNEAQLEKSRLLSDRFSAERPKGSFSTLEIQRTEQGDSAMYLCASCDSSYNEQFFGPGTRLTVL.

The chain has TRBV6-1 and TRBJ1-5; D call uncertain. This CDR3 comprises 13 residues. The germline CDR1 and CDR2 sequences are MNHNS and SASEGT. V was pared by 7 bases and J by 6 bases, with 13 bases between. CDR3 in DNA: TGTGCCAGCAATACCCGGGGTAGTCAGCCCCAGCATTTT. Residues: CASNTRGSQPQHF.

Written as DNA, the CDR3 is TGTGCCAGCAGTGAAGAGCTTGGGAGGGCAGATACGCAGTATTTT. Translating it yields CASSEELGRADTQYF. This chain joins TRBV2 and TRBJ2-3, with TRBD2 identical over 7 bases. The CDR3 length is 15 residues. In germline, CDR1 is SNHLY, CDR2 FYNNEI. J was trimmed by 4 bases and V by 1 base; bases with no gene match: 5. Variable domain in full (rest from reference TRBV2 and TRBJ2-3): EPEVTQTPSHQVTQMGQEVILRCVPISNHLYFYWYRQILGQKVEFLVSFYNNEISEKSEIFDDQFSVERPDGSNFTLKIRSTKLEDSAMYFCASSEELGRADTQYFGPGTRLTVL.

The chain has TRBV7-3 and TRBJ2-3, with 12 bases that match TRBD2. From germline, CDR1 is SGHTA and CDR2 FQGTGA. This CDR3 is built from 15 residues. V dropped 3 bases and J dropped 4; count of bases not matched to a gene: 2. CDR3 sequence (DNA): TGTGCCAGCAGCTTCGCTAGCGGGAGGGCAGATACGCAGTATTTT. Amino acids: CASSFASGRADTQYF. Variable domain in full (rest from reference TRBV7-3 and TRBJ2-3): GAGVSQTPSNKVTEKGKYVELRCDPISGHTALYWYRQSLGQGPEFLIYFQGTGAADDSGLPNDRFFAVRPEGSVSTLKIQRTERGDSAVYLCASSFASGRADTQYFGPGTRLTVL.

This chain uses TRBV11-2 with TRBJ1-6, with TRBD1 identical over 7 bases. This CDR3 contains 15 residues. Per the germline V gene, CDR1 is SGHAT and CDR2 is FQNNGV. The trim removed 4 bases at V and 9 bases at J, leaving 9 bases unmatched. DNA for the CDR3: TGTGCCAGCAGCTCCAGGGGGGGCTGGGTTTCACCCCTCCACTTT. Its protein product is CASSSRGGWVSPLHF.

Comments on this clone: This sample includes further DNA sequences coding for the same CDR3. The chain employs TRBV2 and TRBJ2-5; 13 positions match TRBD2. CDR3 size: 14 residues. Germline lookup yields CDR1 SNHLY and CDR2 FYNNEI. The ends lost 4 bases at V and 4 bases at J; junction bases unmatched: 0. CDR3 amino acids: CASSGLAGGETQYF. The DNA of the CDR3 is TGTGCCAGCAGTGGACTAGCGGGAGGAGAGACCCAGTACTTC.

The chain's CDR3 is CASSFGQSYNQPQHF. DNA of the CDR3: TGTGCCAGCAGTTTTGGACAATCCTACAATCAGCCCCAGCATTTT. This rearrangement joins TRBV28 to TRBJ1-5, with a tentative D call TRBD1 (5 bases). Per the germline V gene, CDR1 is MDHEN and CDR2 is SYDVKM. Deletions cut 3 bases from V and 3 bases from J, with 12 bases between. This CDR3 is 15 amino acids long. Complete variable domain (other parts from reference TRBV28 and TRBJ1-5): DVKVTQSSRYLVKRTGEKVFLECVQDMDHENMFWYRQDPGLGLRLIYFSYDVKMKEKGDIPEGYSVSREKKERFSLILESASTNQTSMYLCASSFGQSYNQPQHFGDGTRLSIL.

V usage is TRBV9 and J usage is TRBJ2-2; tentatively, D is TRBD2 (5 bases). V lost 3 bases and J 3 bases, leaving 12 bases between the germline ends. Germline lookup yields CDR1 SGDLS and CDR2 YYNGEE. This CDR3 contains 15 residues. CDR3 loop: CASSGTGIYTGELFF. The CDR3, as DNA: TGTGCCAGCAGCGGAACGGGGATCTACACCGGGGAGCTGTTTTTT.

As regards this clone: Other nucleotide sequences from this sample produce the same CDR3. This chain connects TRBV7-9 to TRBJ2-2, with 8 bases aligning to TRBD1. The germline V gene encodes CDR1 SEHNR and CDR2 FQNEAQ (reference sequence). This CDR3 spans 14 amino acids. The trim removed 7 bases at V and 5 bases at J, leaving 6 bases unmatched. The CDR3 protein is CASTPGGYTGELFF. In nucleotides, the CDR3 is TGTGCCAGCACTCCAGGGGGCTATACCGGGGAGCTGTTTTTT.

Details on this clone: This CDR3 is also generated by other DNA sequences in the sample. This chain uses TRBV7-2 with TRBJ1-5; 7 nucleotides align to TRBD1. V was pared by 5 bases and J by 2 bases, with 6 bases of the junction left unmatched. The CDR3 runs to 15 residues. Per the germline V gene, CDR1 is SGHTA and CDR2 is FQGNSA. CDR3 nucleotides: TGTGCCAGCAGCCAGGGGGGGGGCGGCAATCAGCCCCAGCATTTT. This encodes CASSQGGGGNQPQHF.

The chain recombines TRBV5-8 with TRBJ1-1, with D tentatively TRBD1 (5 bases). CDR1 is SGHTS, CDR2 YDEGEE, per germline. This CDR3 has 15 amino acids. The V and J ends lost 4 bases and 2 bases respectively, with 15 bases between them. The CDR3 DNA is TGTGCCAGCAGCCCCGAATGGGGGGGAAACACTGAAGCTTTCTTT. As protein: CASSPEWGGNTEAFF.

The V call is TRBV7-9, the J call TRBJ2-3; 9 nucleotides match TRBD1. Germline V lookup: CDR1 SEHNR, CDR2 FQNEAQ (reference sequence). The J segment lost 6 bases and the V segment lost 1 base, leaving 8 bases of the junction unmatched. There are 16 residues in the CDR3. CDR3: CASSLGYRGLMDTQYF. The CDR3 coding sequence is TGTGCCAGCAGCTTAGGCTACAGGGGGCTCATGGATACGCAGTATTTT.

This clone has only a few counts. The rearrangement uses TRBV6-5 and TRBJ1-1; D is undetermined. Germline V CDR1 and CDR2: MNHEY, SVGAGI. The CDR3 is 14 residues long. The V end was cut by 0 bases, the J end by 4 bases, with 9 bases between. CDR3 nucleotide sequence: TGTGCCAGCAGTTACTCAAACACCGCCACTGAAGCTTTCTTT. Amino acids: CASSYSNTATEAFF.

This clone showed up just a few times. Other nucleotide sequences from this sample produce the same CDR3. The V gene is TRBV28, the J gene TRBJ2-4; TRBD1 matches 7 bases. The CDR3 covers 11 residues. J lost 5 bases, V lost 8 bases, and 0 bases had no gene match. Germline assignment: CDR1 MDHEN and CDR2 SYDVKM. Written as DNA, the CDR3 is TGTGCCAGCGGGACAGAAAACATTCAGTACTTC. Residues: CASGTENIQYF. The variable domain in full, with the rest retrieved from reference TRBV28 and TRBJ2-4, is DVKVTQSSRYLVKRTGEKVFLECVQDMDHENMFWYRQDPGLGLRLIYFSYDVKMKEKGDIPEGYSVSREKKERFSLILESASTNQTSMYLCASGTENIQYFGAGTRLSVL.

Comments on this clone: Other DNA sequences in this specimen translate into the identical CDR3. The J gene is TRBJ1-2, the V gene TRBV7-9; 7 bases are a match to TRBD1. Per the germline V gene, CDR1 is SEHNR and CDR2 is FQNEAQ (reference sequence). The CDR3 consists of 13 residues. The junction had 2 bases not matched to a gene; V was cut back by 2 bases and J by 5 bases. The chain's CDR3 is CASSLPGGYGYTF. In DNA form, the CDR3 reads TGTGCCAGCAGCTTACCAGGGGGATATGGCTACACCTTC.

The chain joins TRBV27 to TRBJ1-1; 8 bases line up with TRBD1. The J segment lost 1 base and the V segment lost 5 bases, leaving 3 bases of the junction unmatched. Per the germline V gene, CDR1 is MNHEY and CDR2 is SMNVEV (reference sequence). The CDR3 contains 14 residues. This CDR3 is CASSHGTGNTEAFF. DNA for the CDR3: TGTGCCAGCAGTCACGGGACAGGGAACACTGAAGCTTTCTTT.

The rearrangement uses TRBV29-1 and TRBJ2-7, with 7 bases aligning to TRBD1. J lost 1 base, V lost 5 bases, and 5 bases had no gene match. Germline CDR1 and CDR2: SQVTM and ANQGSEA. The CDR3 contains 13 residues. The CDR3 nucleotides are TGCAGCGTTAAGGGACAGTTATCCTACGAGCAGTACTTC. It is translated as CSVKGQLSYEQYF.

In regard to this clone: The same CDR3 also results from other DNA sequences found in this sample. V usage is TRBV7-3 and J usage is TRBJ2-5; TRBD2 is a possible D gene (6 bases). CDR3 length: 13 amino acids. CDR1 is SGHTA, CDR2 FQGTGA, per germline. Trimming pared 1 base from V and 5 bases from J, leaving 8 bases between. The chain's CDR3 is CASSLMGRETQYF. The CDR3, as DNA: TGTGCCAGCAGCTTAATGGGGAGGGAGACCCAGTACTTC.